A single sample gave rise to the 20 T cell receptor beta chains below, sequenced in a study of control samples from healthy donors and cancer patients. Data came from immunoSEQ multiplex PCR; TCRdb stores just in-frame clones and leaves some out. The sample yields about 150,000 clones, approximately 94% seen once. The sequencing input was blood. The source is a woman aged 18 to 35 in good health.

The CDR3 DNA reads TGCAGTGCTAGTCGCCCTCAAGAGACCCAGTACTTC. Protein sequence: CSASRPQETQYF. The gene calls are TRBV20-1 and TRBJ2-5; D remains ambiguous. V shed 3 bases and J shed 2 bases, with 7 bases lying between them. The CDR3 length is 12 residues. Germline values: CDR1 DFQATT, CDR2 SNEGSKA (reference sequence).

The V gene is TRBV9, the J gene TRBJ2-7, with TRBD2 as a possible D gene (7 bases). V was clipped by 0 bases and J by 7 bases, with 17 bases between them. Germline values: CDR1 SGDLS, CDR2 YYNGEE. The CDR3 is 15 amino acids. This CDR3 is CASSVEAEGGGEQYF. DNA for the CDR3: TGTGCCAGCAGCGTAGAGGCCGAAGGGGGGGGAGAGCAGTACTTC.

CDR3 amino acids: CASSYNLGLAGEETGELFF. DNA of the CDR3: TGTGCCAGCAGTTACAATCTAGGACTAGCGGGAGAGGAAACCGGGGAGCTGTTTTTT. This chain uses TRBV6-2 or TRBV6-3 with TRBJ2-2; 13 nucleotides align to TRBD2. Germline CDR1 and CDR2: MNHEY and SVGEGT. The V segment lost 2 bases and the J segment 5 bases; nucleotides outside the gene matches: 11. The CDR3 loop spans 19 amino acids.

V and J are TRBV4-2 and TRBJ2-4; D not certain. Between the trimmed V and J ends, which lost 0 bases and 5 bases, there was a span of 11 bases. Germline V gene lookup returns CDR1 LGHNA and CDR2 YNFKEQ. The CDR3 covers 15 residues. The CDR3 DNA follows: TGTGCCAGCAGCCAAGATCCTGGCGGCGAAAACATTCAGTACTTC. Translating it yields CASSQDPGGENIQYF.

The rearrangement uses TRBV5-6 and TRBJ2-5, with 9 bases lining up with TRBD2. The CDR3 contains 15 residues. Germline values: CDR1 SGHDT, CDR2 YYEEEE. The ends lost 4 bases at V and 3 bases at J; junction bases unmatched: 7. CDR3: CASSLTGTSKETQYF. In DNA form, the CDR3 reads TGTGCCAGCAGCCTAACCGGGACTAGCAAAGAGACCCAGTACTTC.

The DNA of the CDR3 is TGTGCCAGTAGTATAGGACAGCAAAACGAGCAGTACTTC. It specifies CASSIGQQNEQYF. V and J are TRBV19 and TRBJ2-7, with D possibly being TRBD1 (5 bases). V dropped 1 base and J dropped 5 bases, with 9 bases sitting between them. Germline CDR1 reads LNHDA; CDR2 reads SQIVND (reference sequence). The CDR3 spans 13 residues.

The J gene is TRBJ2-7, the V gene TRBV7-9, with D hard to call. Trimming took 3 bases from V and 6 from J, leaving 6 bases between them. The CDR3 contains 11 residues. Germline V CDR1 and CDR2: SEHNR, FQNEAQ (reference sequence). The CDR3 sequence: CASSFTTEQYF. The CDR3 region has the DNA TGTGCCAGCAGCTTTACGACCGAGCAGTACTTC.

V usage is TRBV3-1 (or the pseudogene TRBV3-2) and J usage is TRBJ1-5; the D is unclear. Trimming cost V 2 bases and J 0 bases, with 14 bases left between them. The CDR3 runs 17 residues. Germline V gene lookup returns CDR1 LGHDT and CDR2 YNNKEL (reference sequence). CDR3: CASSQYRPDRSNQPQHF. The CDR3, as DNA: TGTGCCAGCAGCCAATACCGCCCGGACCGTAGCAATCAGCCCCAGCATTTT.

The chain is built from TRBV6-6 and TRBJ1-6, with D perhaps TRBD1 (5 bases). The CDR3 spans 15 residues. In germline, CDR1 is MNHNY, CDR2 SVGAGI (reference sequence). The germline V and J ends were trimmed by 2 bases and 7 bases, with 12 bases remaining between them. The CDR3 nucleotides are TGTGCCAGCAGTTACGCTGGGGCCCCCAATTCACCCCTCCACTTT. Encoded protein: CASSYAGAPNSPLHF.

The chain employs TRBV11-2 and TRBJ1-2; unclear D gene. The ends were cut back, 0 bases at V and 4 bases at J, with 12 bases in the middle. CDR1 and CDR2 (germline): SGHAT, FQNNGV. The CDR3 covers 15 residues. CDR3 sequence: CASSLDTPTFYGYTF. The CDR3 DNA reads as TGTGCCAGCAGCTTAGATACTCCGACATTCTATGGCTACACCTTC.

This chain connects TRBV14 to TRBJ1-1; perhaps TRBD1 as D (5 bases). V lost 3 bases, J lost 2 bases, and 13 bases lay in between. The germline V gene has CDR1 SGHDN and CDR2 FVKESK. This CDR3 is 15 amino acids long. This chain's CDR3 is CASSQTWTPNTEAFF. The CDR3 DNA sequence: TGTGCCAGCAGCCAGACTTGGACACCAAACACTGAAGCTTTCTTT.

This chain connects TRBV5-1 to TRBJ2-1; D is unclear. Trimming stripped 1 base from V and 6 bases from J, with 11 bases between. In germline, CDR1 is SGHRS, CDR2 YFSETQ. The length of the CDR3 is 14 residues. CDR3 in DNA: TGCGCCAGCAGCTTGATCCTTACTACCAATGAGCAGTTCTTC. Residues: CASSLILTTNEQFF. The full variable domain, its missing parts supplied by reference TRBV5-1 and TRBJ2-1, is KAGVTQTPRYLIKTRGQQVTLSCSPISGHRSVSWYQQTPGQGLQFLFEYFSETQRNKGNFPGRFSGRQFSNSRSEMNVSTLELGDSALYLCASSLILTTNEQFFGPGTRLTVL.

Worth noting for this clone: Other nucleotide sequences in the sample specify the same CDR3. V usage is TRBV10-3 and J usage is TRBJ1-5; D unclear. The CDR3 consists of 13 residues. The germline V gene encodes CDR1 ENHRY and CDR2 SYGVKD. The V end was cut by 3 bases, the J end by 4 bases, with 7 bases between. CDR3: CAISERENQPQHF. The CDR3 coding sequence is TGTGCCATCAGTGAACGGGAGAATCAGCCCCAGCATTTT.

The CDR3 DNA reads TGCGCCAGCAGCCCGACAGGGCCCTCACCCCTCCACTTT. Protein product: CASSPTGPSPLHF. The chain combines TRBV4-1 with TRBJ1-6; TRBD1 matches 7 bases. J lost 10 bases, V lost 4 bases, and 4 bases had no gene match. CDR3 length: 13 amino acids. From germline, CDR1 is MGHRA and CDR2 YSYEKL.

This chain links TRBV7-9 with TRBJ2-7, with no clear D. Germline CDR1 SEHNR, CDR2 FQNEAQ (reference sequence). V was clipped by 5 bases and J by 2 bases, with 10 bases between them. The CDR3 has 13 amino acids. CDR3 region: CASSPDGAYEQYF. CDR3 in DNA: TGTGCCAGCAGCCCCGATGGGGCCTACGAGCAGTACTTC.

This clone was detected once. The chain couples TRBV5-4 to TRBJ2-3; D might be TRBD1 (6 bases). CDR3 size: 14 residues. V gave up 4 bases and J gave up 3 bases, with 12 bases separating them. Germline lookup yields CDR1 SGHNT and CDR2 YYREEE (reference sequence). CDR3 DNA: TGTGCCAGCAGCGTGATCAGGGGAACAGATACGCAGTATTTT. Protein sequence: CASSVIRGTDTQYF.

This rearrangement joins TRBV2 to TRBJ1-2; TRBD1 is a possible D gene (6 bases). Germline lookup yields CDR1 SNHLY and CDR2 FYNNEI. V was cut by 11 bases and J by 0 bases, with 16 bases left in between. The CDR3 sequence is 14 residues long. The CDR3 DNA reads TGTGCCGACCGAAGGACAGTAGCTAACTATGGCTACACCTTC. Its translation: CADRRTVANYGYTF.

This chain connects TRBV4-1 to TRBJ1-5; D uncertain. Germline lookup yields CDR1 MGHRA and CDR2 YSYEKL. V lost 4 bases to trimming and J lost 4 bases, with 11 bases between them. The CDR3 runs 14 residues. CDR3 nucleotide sequence: TGCGCCAGCAGCCCTTCCGATCCTAATCAGCCCCAGCATTTT. Translation gives CASSPSDPNQPQHF.

The rearrangement joins TRBV18 to TRBJ1-5, with no clear D. The CDR3 sequence is 13 residues long. Trimming took 0 bases from V and 2 from J, leaving 2 bases between them. The germline V gene encodes CDR1 KGHSH and CDR2 LQKENI. CDR3 residues: CASSPPGNQPQHF. DNA of the CDR3: TGTGCCAGCTCACCACCGGGCAATCAGCCCCAGCATTTT.

As DNA, the CDR3 is TGTGCCAGCAGCTTAAGACAGGTCGGAAACACCATATATTTT. Encoded protein: CASSLRQVGNTIYF. This chain joins TRBV11-3 and TRBJ1-3, with TRBD1 as a possible D gene (6 bases). The ends were cut back, 2 bases at V and 4 bases at J, with 9 bases in the middle. CDR1 is SGHNT and CDR2 is YENEEA in the germline V gene. There are 14 residues in the CDR3.